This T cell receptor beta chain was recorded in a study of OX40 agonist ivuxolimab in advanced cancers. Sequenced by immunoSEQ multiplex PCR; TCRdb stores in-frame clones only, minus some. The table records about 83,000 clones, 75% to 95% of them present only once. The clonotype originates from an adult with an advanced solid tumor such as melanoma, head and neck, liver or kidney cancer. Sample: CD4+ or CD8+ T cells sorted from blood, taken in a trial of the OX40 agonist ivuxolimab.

DNA of the CDR3: TGCGCCAGCACGCGGGAAGCTAACTATGGCTACACCTTC. Translating gives CASTREANYGYTF. The genes are TRBV5-1 and TRBJ1-2, with D unresolved. Germline V gene lookup returns CDR1 SGHRS and CDR2 YFSETQ. V was trimmed by 6 bases and J by 0 bases, leaving 9 bases between them. The CDR3 extends over 13 amino acids.